These T cell receptor beta chains were read from a single sample in a study of glioma-infiltrating T cells. Via MiXCR, TCRdb re-called the multiplex PCR reads, giving one row per CDR3 protein. The data contain about 190,000 distinct CDR3 sequences, more than 25% of them seen just once; the ten biggest clones take up 20% to 25%. Specimen: glioma tissue, nonneoplastic brain tissue, or PBMCs (not recorded which). These receptor sequences come from a human donor with low-grade glioma or glioblastoma, undergoing nonglioma brain surgery, or in good health (not recorded which). CDR3s include the opening cysteine and the closing phenylalanine or tryptophan. D genes are given only for firm matches. Expanded clones are given a class, and other clones once, few, many or no size at all.

v_call: TRBV7-3; j_call: TRBJ2-5; clone_size: many; d_call: TRBD2; cdr3_aa: CASSFTGAGETQYF; cdr3_nt: TGTGCCAGCAGCTTTACGGGAGCGGGGGAGACCCAGTACTTC
v_call: TRBV28; j_call: TRBJ2-5; clone_size: many; d_call: TRBD2; cdr3_aa: CATLRGLAGSQETQYF; cdr3_nt: TGTGCCACACTTCGAGGGCTAGCGGGGTCACAAGAGACCCAGTACTTC
v_call: TRBV6-1; j_call: TRBJ1-1; clone_size: .; d_call: TRBD1; cdr3_aa: CASRRTGGMNTEAFF; cdr3_nt: TGTGCCAGTAGGCGAACAGGGGGCATGAACACTGAAGCTTTCTTT
v_call: TRBV20-1; j_call: TRBJ1-5; clone_size: many; d_call: .; cdr3_aa: CSALGAGNQPQHF; cdr3_nt: TGCAGTGCCCTCGGAGCGGGCAATCAGCCCCAGCATTTT
v_call: TRBV25-1; j_call: TRBJ1-4; clone_size: many; d_call: .; cdr3_aa: CASSDTGSNEKLFF; cdr3_nt: TGTGCCAGCAGTGACACAGGTTCTAATGAAAAACTGTTTTTT
v_call: TRBV19; j_call: TRBJ2-3; clone_size: .; d_call: .; cdr3_aa: CANPESTETSTDTQYF; cdr3_nt: TGTGCCAACCCCGAATCCACCGAGACTAGCACAGATACGCAGTATTTT
v_call: TRBV5-1; j_call: TRBJ2-1; clone_size: .; d_call: TRBD1; cdr3_aa: CASSLGDSLSYNEQFF; cdr3_nt: TGCGCCAGCAGCTTGGGGGACAGTTTGAGCTACAATGAGCAGTTCTTC
v_call: TRBV6-6; j_call: TRBJ1-5; clone_size: .; d_call: .; cdr3_aa: CASTKNRRRSEERSNQPQHF; cdr3_nt: TGTGCCAGCACCAAGAACCGCCGGCGAAGTGAGGAGAGGAGCAATCAGCCCCAGCATTTT
v_call: TRBV6-6; j_call: TRBJ2-2; clone_size: many; d_call: .; cdr3_aa: CASSYSRGKGELFF; cdr3_nt: TGTGCCAGCAGTTACTCGCGGGGAAAGGGGGAGCTGTTTTTT
v_call: TRBV10-3; j_call: TRBJ2-3; clone_size: many; d_call: .; cdr3_aa: CAISGSLNPDTQYF; cdr3_nt: TGTGCCATCAGTGGTAGTTTGAACCCAGATACGCAGTATTTT
v_call: TRBV5-6; j_call: TRBJ1-1; clone_size: .; d_call: .; cdr3_aa: CASSGRRGNTEAFF; cdr3_nt: TGTGCCAGCAGCGGCCGACGGGGAAACACTGAAGCTTTCTTT
v_call: TRBV5-8; j_call: TRBJ1-5; clone_size: many; d_call: .; cdr3_aa: CASSFEGYNQPQHF; cdr3_nt: TGTGCCAGCAGCTTTGAAGGATACAATCAGCCCCAGCATTTT
v_call: TRBV5-4; j_call: TRBJ2-3; clone_size: many; d_call: .; cdr3_aa: CASAMGGLSDTQYF; cdr3_nt: TGTGCCAGCGCAATGGGGGGATTGTCAGATACGCAGTATTTT
v_call: TRBV7-9; j_call: TRBJ2-1; clone_size: .; d_call: .; cdr3_aa: CASSSTSGSTDTQYFGPGPQFF; cdr3_nt: .
v_call: TRBV20-1; j_call: TRBJ2-7; clone_size: many; d_call: .; cdr3_aa: CSARFERYGSSYEQYF; cdr3_nt: TGCAGTGCTAGATTCGAGAGATACGGGAGCTCCTACGAGCAGTACTTC
v_call: TRBV28; j_call: TRBJ1-5; clone_size: many; d_call: .; cdr3_aa: CASTLPGKPQHF; cdr3_nt: TGTGCCAGCACCCTACCGGGCAAGCCCCAGCATTTT
v_call: TRBV18; j_call: TRBJ2-1; clone_size: few; d_call: TRBD1; cdr3_aa: CASSRDTGGSYNEQFF; cdr3_nt: TGTGCCAGCTCGCGAGATACAGGGGGCTCCTACAATGAGCAGTTCTTC
v_call: TRBV6-6; j_call: TRBJ2-3; clone_size: many; d_call: .; cdr3_aa: CASSYSTGQTAQYF; cdr3_nt: TGTGCCAGCAGTTACTCTACTGGACAGACTGCGCAGTATTTT
v_call: TRBV6-1; j_call: TRBJ1-6; clone_size: .; d_call: .; cdr3_aa: CASSVAPSADTYNSPLNF; cdr3_nt: TGTGCCAGCAGTGTCGCGCCTTCGGCAGACACGTATAATTCACCCCTCAACTTT
v_call: TRBV19; j_call: TRBJ1-5; clone_size: many; d_call: .; cdr3_aa: CASSTEGRRNQPQHF; cdr3_nt: TGTGCCAGTAGTACGGAGGGACGGCGCAATCAGCCCCAGCATTTT
v_call: TRBV20-1; j_call: TRBJ2-1; clone_size: .; d_call: TRBD2; cdr3_aa: CSALAGSYNEQFF; cdr3_nt: TGCAGTGCGCTAGCGGGCTCCTACAATGAGCAGTTCTTC
v_call: TRBV12-3/TRBV12-4; j_call: TRBJ1-1; clone_size: .; d_call: .; cdr3_aa: CACTPLNAPGTEAFF; cdr3_nt: TGTGCCTGCACACCTCTAAACGCGCCAGGGACTGAAGCTTTCTTT
v_call: TRBV7-2; j_call: TRBJ2-6; clone_size: .; d_call: .; cdr3_aa: CASSPRSSSGANVLTF; cdr3_nt: TGTGCCAGCAGCCCTCGTAGCAGCTCTGGGGCCAACGTCCTGACTTTC
v_call: TRBV29-1; j_call: TRBJ2-5; clone_size: .; d_call: TRBD1; cdr3_aa: CSAGQGQETQYF; cdr3_nt: TGCAGCGCCGGACAGGGGCAAGAGACCCAGTACTTC
v_call: TRBV6-1; j_call: TRBJ2-7; clone_size: .; d_call: .; cdr3_aa: CAISDRQGYGIYEQYF; cdr3_nt: TGTGCCATCAGTGACAGGCAGGGGTACGGAATCTACGAGCAGTACTTC
v_call: TRBV10-3; j_call: TRBJ2-3; clone_size: .; d_call: .; cdr3_aa: CAISAPEGSTDTQYF; cdr3_nt: TGTGCCATCAGTGCCCCGGAGGGGAGCACAGATACGCAGTATTTT
v_call: TRBV6-1; j_call: TRBJ2-7; clone_size: many; d_call: TRBD2; cdr3_aa: CASSRPGGYEQYF; cdr3_nt: TGTGCCAGCAGCCGACCGGGGGGGTACGAGCAGTACTTC
v_call: TRBV24-1; j_call: TRBJ2-6; clone_size: .; d_call: .; cdr3_aa: CATSDGRSSGANVLTF; cdr3_nt: TGTGCCACCAGTGACGGACGATCCTCTGGGGCCAACGTCCTGACTTTC
v_call: TRBV6-2/TRBV6-3; j_call: TRBJ2-5; clone_size: many; d_call: TRBD2; cdr3_aa: CASRTSGKETQYF; cdr3_nt: TGTGCCAGCAGGACTAGCGGAAAAGAGACCCAGTACTTC
v_call: TRBV7-9; j_call: TRBJ2-1; clone_size: .; d_call: TRBD1; cdr3_aa: CARSLAGTGNYNEPFF; cdr3_nt: TGTGCCCGCAGCTTGGCCGGGACAGGGAACTACAATGAGCCGTTCTTC
v_call: TRBV20-1; j_call: TRBJ2-7; clone_size: .; d_call: .; cdr3_aa: CSARAPTSYEKYF; cdr3_nt: TGCAGTGCTAGAGCCCCGACATCCTACGAGAAGTACTTC
v_call: TRBV28; j_call: TRBJ2-7; clone_size: many; d_call: TRBD1; cdr3_aa: CATATGVEQYF; cdr3_nt: TGTGCCACCGCCACAGGGGTCGAGCAGTACTTC
v_call: TRBV28; j_call: TRBJ2-7; clone_size: many; d_call: TRBD2; cdr3_aa: CASSLRTSGNYEQYF; cdr3_nt: TGTGCCAGCAGTTTAAGGACTAGCGGTAACTACGAGCAGTACTTC
v_call: TRBV7-3; j_call: TRBJ2-1; clone_size: few; d_call: .; cdr3_aa: CASSLNTKEGQFF; cdr3_nt: TGTGCCAGCAGCTTAAATACGAAGGAGGGGCAGTTCTTC
v_call: TRBV4-1; j_call: TRBJ2-5; clone_size: .; d_call: .; cdr3_aa: CASSQRAGLKYQETQYF; cdr3_nt: TGCGCCAGCAGCCAGCGCGCAGGACTAAAGTACCAAGAGACCCAGTACTTC
v_call: TRBV7-6; j_call: TRBJ2-1; clone_size: many; d_call: .; cdr3_aa: CASSFAERGEQFF; cdr3_nt: TGTGCCAGCAGCTTCGCGGAGAGGGGTGAGCAGTTCTTC
v_call: TRBV4-1; j_call: TRBJ1-5; clone_size: few; d_call: TRBD1; cdr3_aa: CASSQTGFGQPQHF; cdr3_nt: TGCGCCAGCAGCCAGACAGGGTTTGGGCAGCCCCAGCATTTT
v_call: TRBV4-1; j_call: TRBJ2-1; clone_size: .; d_call: TRBD2; cdr3_aa: CASKKGRASGIYNEQFF; cdr3_nt: TGCGCCAGCAAGAAGGGGAGGGCTAGCGGAATCTACAATGAGCAGTTCTTC
v_call: TRBV19; j_call: TRBJ2-5; clone_size: .; d_call: TRBD1; cdr3_aa: CASSATLQGAQETQYF; cdr3_nt: TGTGCCAGTAGTGCCACCCTCCAGGGGGCCCAAGAGACCCAGTACTTC
v_call: TRBV11-2; j_call: TRBJ2-5; clone_size: many; d_call: .; cdr3_aa: CASSLPQQFGETQYF; cdr3_nt: TGTGCCAGCAGCTTACCCCAGCAATTCGGGGAGACCCAGTACTTC
v_call: TRBV6-2/TRBV6-3; j_call: TRBJ2-7; clone_size: many; d_call: TRBD2; cdr3_aa: CASSLTSGVYEQYF; cdr3_nt: TGTGCCAGCAGCCTAACTAGCGGAGTCTACGAGCAGTACTTC
v_call: TRBV24-1; j_call: TRBJ2-7; clone_size: .; d_call: .; cdr3_aa: CATSDPSNSLPFTYEQYF; cdr3_nt: TGTGCCACCAGTGATCCTAGTAATAGCCTACCTTTTACCTACGAGCAGTACTTC
v_call: TRBV7-3; j_call: TRBJ2-1; clone_size: few; d_call: .; cdr3_aa: CASSPNRGYEQFF; cdr3_nt: TGTGCCAGCAGCCCCAACCGAGGTTATGAGCAGTTCTTC
v_call: TRBV12-5; j_call: TRBJ2-1; clone_size: few; d_call: TRBD2; cdr3_aa: CASGTTSSGFLNEQFF; cdr3_nt: TGTGCTAGTGGTACCACGTCTAGCGGGTTCCTGAATGAGCAGTTCTTC
v_call: TRBV6-1; j_call: TRBJ2-2; clone_size: many; d_call: TRBD2; cdr3_aa: CASRGLAGANTGELFF; cdr3_nt: TGTGCCAGCAGGGGACTAGCGGGCGCGAACACCGGGGAGCTGTTTTTT
v_call: TRBV27; j_call: TRBJ1-1; clone_size: .; d_call: .; cdr3_aa: CSSILTPGGAVIFAEAFF; cdr3_nt: TGTTCCAGCATTTTAACTCCGGGAGGGGCAGTCATCTTCGCTGAAGCTTTCTTT
v_call: TRBV12-3/TRBV12-4; j_call: TRBJ1-5; clone_size: many; d_call: .; cdr3_aa: CASSLRGAVNSNQPQHF; cdr3_nt: TGTGCCAGCAGTTTAAGGGGGGCAGTAAATAGCAATCAGCCCCAGCATTTT
v_call: TRBV5-4; j_call: TRBJ2-5; clone_size: .; d_call: TRBD2; cdr3_aa: CASSLGGGVPQETQYF; cdr3_nt: TGTGCCAGCAGCTTGGGGGGAGGGGTACCTCAAGAGACCCAGTACTTC
v_call: TRBV29-1; j_call: TRBJ2-3; clone_size: many; d_call: .; cdr3_aa: CSVEDGKFPDTQYF; cdr3_nt: TGCAGCGTTGAAGACGGGAAGTTCCCAGATACGCAGTATTTT
v_call: TRBV28; j_call: TRBJ2-1; clone_size: .; d_call: TRBD1; cdr3_aa: CASRKEGAHLGSSYNEQFF; cdr3_nt: TGTGCCAGCAGGAAAGAGGGGGCGCATCTCGGAAGCTCCTACAATGAGCAGTTCTTC
v_call: TRBV3-1; j_call: TRBJ1-5; clone_size: many; d_call: .; cdr3_aa: CASSQDQGQPQHF; cdr3_nt: TGTGCCAGCAGCCAAGATCAGGGCCAGCCCCAGCATTTT
v_call: TRBV29-1; j_call: TRBJ2-1; clone_size: many; d_call: .; cdr3_aa: CSVEPTLGNEQFF; cdr3_nt: TGCAGCGTTGAACCGACCTTGGGCAATGAGCAGTTCTTC
v_call: TRBV28; j_call: TRBJ1-2; clone_size: many; d_call: .; cdr3_aa: CASQKPQQDYGYTF; cdr3_nt: TGTGCCAGCCAAAAACCCCAGCAGGACTATGGCTACACCTTC
v_call: TRBV4-1; j_call: TRBJ2-1; clone_size: many; d_call: TRBD2; cdr3_aa: CASSRFPTSVNNEQFF; cdr3_nt: TGCGCCAGCAGCCGATTTCCGACTAGCGTCAACAATGAGCAGTTCTTC
v_call: TRBV20-1; j_call: TRBJ2-7; clone_size: many; d_call: .; cdr3_aa: CSARGVQAETFYEQYF; cdr3_nt: TGCAGTGCCCGAGGGGTACAAGCGGAGACTTTTTACGAGCAGTACTTC